One and the same sample provided the 22 T cell receptor beta chains below, sequenced in a study of T cell clonality in common variable immunodeficiency (dated by TCRdb to the mid-2010s). Library preparation used the immunoSEQ multiplex PCR assay. TCRdb took over this immuneACCESS table, retaining in-frame rearrangements with V and J assigned. Such tables are incomplete; in checked studies, under half of the missing clones stem from an unresolved V gene, and the remainder is unexplained. This sample shows roughly 60,000 clones, and none of them turns up only once. 1.6% of the sample lies in the top ten. Specimen: peripheral blood mononuclear cells. The receptor set was obtained from a person aged 18 to 70 in good health.

This clone was observed many times. The sequenced part of the CDR3 DNA is TGCGCCAGCAGCCAAGGGGACAGGTTCTCCTACGAG. The encoded protein is CASSQGDRFSYE. The whole CDR3 protein is CASSQGDRFSYEQYF. The chain carries TRBV4-1 and TRBJ2-7; 8 bases fit TRBD1. Read data end 3 residues before the CDR3 end; the end is taken from the germline J gene. Germline CDR1 MGHRA, CDR2 YSYEKL. J lost 0 bases, V lost 1 base, and 2 bases had no gene match. This CDR3 is 15 amino acids long.

This clone was counted ten times or more. The sequenced part of the CDR3 DNA is TGTGCCAGTAGTCAGGGCTATGGC. Amino acid sequence: CASSQGYG. The CDR3 reads in full as CASSQGYGYTF. The chain couples TRBV19 to TRBJ1-2; D possibly corresponds to TRBD1 (5 bases). The read stops 3 residues short of the end of the CDR3; the missing end is completed from the germline J gene. Trimming took off 5 bases at V and 4 bases at J, with 5 bases between the two ends. Germline assignment: CDR1 LNHDA and CDR2 SQIVND (reference sequence). This CDR3 comprises 11 residues.

This clone is termed medium-sized. The read halts 3 residues ahead of the CDR3 end, with the missing end drawn from the germline J gene. This sequence joins TRBV29-1 and TRBJ2-7; the D is unclear. Germline V gene lookup returns CDR1 SQVTM and CDR2 ANQGSEA. This CDR3 is 11 amino acids long. Trimming cost V 2 bases and J 6 bases, with 8 bases left between them. CDR3 in amino acids: CSVELVGEQYF. The covered CDR3 bases are TGCAGCGTTGAACTAGTAGGCGAG.

This clone was counted many times. The CDR3 end falls 3 residues outside the read, so it is completed with the germline J gene. V gene TRBV20-1 combines with J gene TRBJ2-7, with no clear D. The germline gives CDR1 DFQATT, CDR2 SNEGSKA (reference sequence). The CDR3 sequence is 13 residues long. V gave up 6 bases and J gave up 0 bases, with 12 bases separating them. CDR3 sequence reads: CSARRLSSYEQYF. Partial CDR3 DNA: TGCAGTGCCCGAAGACTGAGCTCCTACGAG.

This clone has ten or more counts. The sequenced CDR3 bases are TGTGCCAGCAGCTCAAACTCCTACAATGAG. Translation: CASSSNSYNE. The whole CDR3 reads CASSSNSYNEQFF. This chain connects TRBV7-2 to TRBJ2-1; no reliable D call. The CDR3 extends 3 residues past the end of the read, so its final part is completed from the germline J gene. V shed 4 bases and J shed 0 bases, with 4 bases lying between them. The CDR3 extends over 13 amino acids. Germline CDR1 is SGHTA and CDR2 is FQGNSA.

Many counts were recorded for this clone. A read error may produce the germline difference seen at one junction end. Read sequence stops 3 residues before the CDR3 end, and the germline J gene provides the missing end. This chain connects TRBV7-3 to TRBJ2-2, with D maybe TRBD2 (7 bases). CDR1 is SGHTA, CDR2 FQGTGA, per germline. CDR3 length equals 16 residues. The CDR3 protein is CAGSLGGGANTGELFF. The DNA read from the CDR3 is TGTGCCGGCAGCCTTGGGGGGGGCGCGAACACCGGGGAG.

There are many counts of this clone. Coverage ceases 3 residues before the CDR3 finishes, and the germline J gene fills in the end. The chain is built from TRBV2 and TRBJ2-7; 11 nucleotides match TRBD1. The CDR3 consists of 15 residues. Trimming cost V 4 bases and J 3 bases; bases outside gene matches: 5. CDR1 is SNHLY and CDR2 is FYNNEI in the germline V gene. The CDR3 DNA, read in part, is TGTGCCAGCAGTGGGGGACAGGGGGGGTACTACGAG. Translating it yields CASSGGQGGYYE. The CDR3 reads in full as CASSGGQGGYYEQYF.

This clone was recorded at least ten times. The CDR3 goes on 3 residues after the read ends, and that part is filled in from the germline J gene. The chain combines TRBV29-1 with TRBJ2-5; D perhaps matches TRBD2 (6 bases). V was pared by 4 bases and J by 1 base, with 10 bases between. The CDR3 runs 13 residues. The germline CDR1 and CDR2 sequences are SQVTM and ANQGSEA. The covered CDR3 bases are TGCAGCGTTGGTCGGGGGTCCCAAGAGACC. Translated: CSVGRGSQET. The complete CDR3 reads CSVGRGSQETQYF.

This clone has ten or more counts. CDR3: CSAKPGLAGVSFNEQFF. The DNA read from the CDR3 is TGCAGTGCTAAACCGGGACTAGCGGGAGTAAGTTTCAATGAG. The chain recombines TRBV20-1 with TRBJ2-1; 14 bases are a match to TRBD2. Sequencing ends 3 residues short of the CDR3 end; the germline J gene provides the rest. Looked up from germline, CDR1 is DFQATT and CDR2 is SNEGSKA (reference sequence). The V gene end was trimmed by 4 bases and the J gene end by 6 bases; junction bases not matched to a gene: 11. The CDR3 is 17 amino acids.

This clone was observed many times. The read terminates 3 residues ahead of where the CDR3 ends, so the germline J gene completes it. The chain carries TRBV5-5 and TRBJ2-5; tentative D call: TRBD2 (6 bases). V lost 1 base to trimming and J lost 1 base, with 8 bases between them. The CDR3 spans 14 residues. Germline CDR1 SGHKS, CDR2 YYEKEE (reference sequence). The sequenced CDR3 bases are TGTGCCAGCAGCTTGTTTAGCGGCCAAGAGACC. This encodes CASSLFSGQET. The full-length CDR3 reads as CASSLFSGQETQYF.

In its sample, this clone was seen many times. From the germline J gene comes the end of the CDR3, since the read stops 3 residues before it. The chain employs TRBV20-1 and TRBJ2-7, with 7 bases fitting TRBD2. The CDR3 is 16 residues long. Germline lookup yields CDR1 DFQATT and CDR2 SNEGSKA (reference sequence). J gave up 2 bases and V 5 bases, and 15 bases lay outside the gene matches. CDR3 amino acids: CSASTSWRLGAYEQYF. The CDR3 DNA, read in part, is TGCAGTGCTTCGACTAGCTGGAGGTTGGGGGCCTACGAG.

In this sample, this clone turned up many times. Incomplete CDR3 DNA: TGTGCCAGCAGTGAGCTGGCGGGAGGGCCACACGCCTACAATGAG. This sequence encodes CASSELAGGPHAYNE. The full CDR3 protein is CASSELAGGPHAYNEQFF. The chain couples TRBV2 to TRBJ2-1; 9 bases are shared with TRBD2. The observed sequence ends 3 residues before the CDR3 terminus, with the missing tail filled in from the germline J gene. CDR1 SNHLY and CDR2 FYNNEI come from the germline V gene. The CDR3 is made up of 18 amino acids. Losses at the gene ends were 3 bases for V and 2 bases for J; bases not matched to a gene: 11.

This clone was seen ten or more times. The read falls 3 residues short of the CDR3 end, and the missing part is taken from the germline J gene. The chain recombines TRBV20-1 with TRBJ2-3; 16 bases fit TRBD2. Germline CDR1 reads DFQATT; CDR2 reads SNEGSKA (reference sequence). The CDR3 is 19 amino acids. Unmatched junction bases numbered 13, after V lost 5 bases and J lost 2 bases. CDR3 residues: CSAFQGLAGGSLDTDTQYF. The sequenced part of the CDR3 DNA is TGCAGTGCTTTCCAGGGACTAGCGGGAGGGTCTCTCGACACAGATACG.

Many counts were recorded for this clone. Coverage ceases 3 residues before the CDR3 finishes, and the germline J gene fills in the end. The chain is built from TRBV12-3 or TRBV12-4 and TRBJ1-4; 9 bases align to TRBD1. The CDR3 contains 15 residues. Losses at the gene ends were 7 bases for V and 4 bases for J; bases not matched to a gene: 7. Partial CDR3 DNA: TGTGCCAGCACAACCGGGACAGGGCTTAATGAAAAA. Encoded protein: CASTTGTGLNEK. The whole CDR3 sequence is CASTTGTGLNEKLFF.

This clone was detected many times. The sequenced fragment ends 3 residues before the CDR3 boundary, so the rest is inferred from the germline J gene. The genes are TRBV4-1 and TRBJ2-2, with 9 bases aligning to TRBD1. CDR3 size: 18 residues. V gave up 4 bases and J gave up 5 bases; unmatched junction bases: 14. Germline CDR1 and CDR2: MGHRA and YSYEKL. The covered CDR3 bases are TGCGCCAGCAGCCGTCCGGGACAGGGCGCCCTCCGGACCGGGGAG. It encodes CASSRPGQGALRTGE. The full CDR3 is CASSRPGQGALRTGELFF.

This clone was seen ten or more times. The read falls 3 residues short of the CDR3 end, and the missing part is taken from the germline J gene. V is TRBV6-2 or TRBV6-3 and J is TRBJ1-2, with D possibly TRBD1 on 5 matching bases. This CDR3 has 14 residues. Per germline, CDR1 MNHEY and CDR2 SVGEGT. Trimming took off 6 bases at V and 4 bases at J, with 15 bases between the two ends. The CDR3 loop reads CASSPGGVGYGYTF. The DNA read from the CDR3 is TGTGCCAGCAGCCCCGGAGGGGTGGGCTATGGC.

This clone has at least ten counts. Read data end 3 residues before the CDR3 end; the end is taken from the germline J gene. The chain combines TRBV7-3 with TRBJ2-1, with TRBD2 matching over 7 bases. CDR3 size: 14 residues. J lost 7 bases, V lost 3 bases, and 6 bases had no gene match. The germline CDR1 and CDR2 sequences are SGHTA and FQGTGA. The CDR3: CASSFGGRGNEQFF. CDR3 bases read: TGTGCCAGCAGCTTCGGAGGGAGGGGTAATGAG.

This clone was counted many times. The CDR3 end is not reached by the read, which stops 3 residues before it; the germline J gene fills it in. V gene TRBV7-9 combines with J gene TRBJ2-5; the D is unclear. The CDR3 sequence is 13 residues long. CDR1 and CDR2 from the germline V gene are SEHNR and FQNEAQ (reference sequence). The V end was cut by 2 bases, the J end by 7 bases, with 11 bases between. This chain's CDR3 is CASSLRLSGTQYF. CDR3 DNA, as far as it was read: TGTGCCAGCAGCTTAAGGCTTTCGGGGACC.

This clone was seen repeatedly, ten times or more. The CDR3 is cut off 3 residues early in the read; its end comes from the germline J gene. The chain combines TRBV6-1 with TRBJ1-1, with a tentative D call TRBD1 (6 bases). Deletions cut 2 bases from V and 0 bases from J, with 16 bases between. CDR3 size: 17 residues. Germline lookup yields CDR1 MNHNS and CDR2 SASEGT. CDR3 loop: CASSERIGQSMNTEAFF. Partial CDR3 DNA: TGTGCCAGCAGTGAAAGGATAGGACAGAGCATGAACACTGAA.

The sample holds many counts of this clone. The read comes to an end 3 residues before the CDR3 does, leaving the germline J gene to fill in the end. The chain is built from TRBV7-8 and TRBJ2-7; 9 bases match TRBD1. V was clipped by 5 bases and J by 5 bases; unmatched bases: 7. Germline CDR1 SGHVS, CDR2 FQNEAQ. The CDR3 totals 14 residues. CDR3 amino acids: CASSTGTGINEQYF. Partial CDR3 DNA: TGTGCCAGCAGCACCGGGACAGGGATAAACGAG.

This clone was seen repeatedly, ten times or more. The CDR3 end falls 3 residues outside the read, so it is completed with the germline J gene. The chain couples TRBV2 to TRBJ2-3; 7 nucleotides match TRBD2. V lost 7 bases to trimming and J lost 2 bases; unmatched junction nucleotides: 3. The germline CDR1 and CDR2 sequences are SNHLY and FYNNEI. This CDR3 is built from 13 residues. The CDR3 DNA, read in part, is TGTGCCAGCATCCGGGACTACACAGATACG. This translates into CASIRDYTDT. The CDR3 reads in full as CASIRDYTDTQYF.

Many counts were recorded for this clone. This CDR3 is CASSLGQGRTDTQYF. The part of the CDR3 DNA that was read is TGTGCCAGCAGCTTGGGACAGGGGCGCACAGATACG. V gene TRBV5-5 combines with J gene TRBJ2-3, with 8 bases identical to TRBD1. The read ends 3 residues shy of where the CDR3 ends; the end is completed using the germline J gene. The germline V gene encodes CDR1 SGHKS and CDR2 YYEKEE (reference sequence). J gave up 1 base and V 0 bases, and 1 base lay outside the gene matches. The CDR3 has 15 amino acids.